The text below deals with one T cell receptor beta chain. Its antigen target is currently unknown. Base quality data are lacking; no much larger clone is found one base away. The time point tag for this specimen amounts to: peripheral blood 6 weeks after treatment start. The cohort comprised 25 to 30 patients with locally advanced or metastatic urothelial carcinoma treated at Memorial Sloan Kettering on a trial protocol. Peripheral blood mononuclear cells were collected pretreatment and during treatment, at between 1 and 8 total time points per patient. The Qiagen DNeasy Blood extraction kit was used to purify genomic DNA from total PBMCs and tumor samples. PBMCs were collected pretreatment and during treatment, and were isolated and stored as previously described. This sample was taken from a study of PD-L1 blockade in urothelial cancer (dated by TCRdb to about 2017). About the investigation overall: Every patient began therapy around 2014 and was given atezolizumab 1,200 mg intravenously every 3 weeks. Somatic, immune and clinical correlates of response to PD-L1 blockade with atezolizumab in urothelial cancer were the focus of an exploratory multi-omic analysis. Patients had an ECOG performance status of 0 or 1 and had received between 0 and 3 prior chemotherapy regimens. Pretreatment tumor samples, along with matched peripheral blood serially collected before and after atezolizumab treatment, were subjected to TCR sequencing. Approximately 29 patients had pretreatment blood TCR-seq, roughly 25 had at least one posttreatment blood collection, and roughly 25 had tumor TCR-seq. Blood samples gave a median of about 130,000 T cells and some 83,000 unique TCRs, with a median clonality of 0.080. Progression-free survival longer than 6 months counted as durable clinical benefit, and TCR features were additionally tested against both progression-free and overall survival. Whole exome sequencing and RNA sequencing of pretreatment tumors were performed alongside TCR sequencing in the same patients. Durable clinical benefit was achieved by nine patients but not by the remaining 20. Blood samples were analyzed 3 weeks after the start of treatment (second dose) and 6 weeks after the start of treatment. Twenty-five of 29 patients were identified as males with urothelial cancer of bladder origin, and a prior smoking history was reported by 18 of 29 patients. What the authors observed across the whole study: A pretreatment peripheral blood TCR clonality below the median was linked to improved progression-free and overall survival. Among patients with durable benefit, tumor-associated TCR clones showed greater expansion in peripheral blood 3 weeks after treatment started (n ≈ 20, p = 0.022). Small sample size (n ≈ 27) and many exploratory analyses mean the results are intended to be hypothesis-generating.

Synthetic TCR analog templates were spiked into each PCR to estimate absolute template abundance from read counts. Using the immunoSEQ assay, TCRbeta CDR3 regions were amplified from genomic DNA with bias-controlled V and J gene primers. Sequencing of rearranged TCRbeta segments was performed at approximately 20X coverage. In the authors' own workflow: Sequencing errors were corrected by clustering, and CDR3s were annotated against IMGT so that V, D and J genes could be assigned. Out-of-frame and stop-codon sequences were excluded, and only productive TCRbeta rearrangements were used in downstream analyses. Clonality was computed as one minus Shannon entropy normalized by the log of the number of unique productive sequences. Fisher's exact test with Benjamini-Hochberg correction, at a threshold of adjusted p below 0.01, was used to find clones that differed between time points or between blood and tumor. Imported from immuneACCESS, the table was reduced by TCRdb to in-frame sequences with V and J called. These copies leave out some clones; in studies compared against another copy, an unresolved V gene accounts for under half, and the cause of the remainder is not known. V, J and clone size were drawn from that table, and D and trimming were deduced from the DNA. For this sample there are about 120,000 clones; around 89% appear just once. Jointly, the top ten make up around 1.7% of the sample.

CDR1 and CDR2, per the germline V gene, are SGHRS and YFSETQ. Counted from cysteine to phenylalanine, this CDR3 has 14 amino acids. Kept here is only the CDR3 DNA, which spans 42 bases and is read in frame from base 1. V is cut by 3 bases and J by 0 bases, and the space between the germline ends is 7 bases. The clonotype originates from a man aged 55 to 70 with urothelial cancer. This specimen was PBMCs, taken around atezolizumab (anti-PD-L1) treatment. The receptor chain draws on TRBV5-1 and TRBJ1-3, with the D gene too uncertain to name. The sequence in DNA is TGCGCCAGCAGCTCAGGATTCTCTGGAAACACCATATATTTT. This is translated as CASSSGFSGNTIYF.